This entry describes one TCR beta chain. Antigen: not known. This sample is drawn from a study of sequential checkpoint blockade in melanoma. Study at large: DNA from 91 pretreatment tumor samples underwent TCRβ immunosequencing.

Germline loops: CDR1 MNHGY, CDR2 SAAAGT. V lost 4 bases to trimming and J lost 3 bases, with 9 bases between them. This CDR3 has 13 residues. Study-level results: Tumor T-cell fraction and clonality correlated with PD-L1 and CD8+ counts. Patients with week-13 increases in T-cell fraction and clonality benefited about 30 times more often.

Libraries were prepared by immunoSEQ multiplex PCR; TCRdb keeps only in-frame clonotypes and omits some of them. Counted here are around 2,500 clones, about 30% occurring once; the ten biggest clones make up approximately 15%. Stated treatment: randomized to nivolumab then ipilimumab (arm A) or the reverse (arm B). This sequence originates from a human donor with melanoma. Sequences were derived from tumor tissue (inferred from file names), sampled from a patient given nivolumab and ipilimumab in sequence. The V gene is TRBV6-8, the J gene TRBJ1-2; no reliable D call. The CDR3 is CASSFQAHYGYTF. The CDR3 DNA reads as TGTGCCAGCAGTTTCCAGGCCCACTATGGCTACACCTTC.